The rows below give T cell receptor beta chains drawn from one sample of a study of vaccination effects on CD4 cells after COVID-19. Their target antigens are unknown. TCRdb keeps only in-frame clones here, not all; method: immunoSEQ multiplex PCR. The sample includes around 46,000 clones, about 68% of them seen just once. This specimen was CD4+ T cells from PBMCs cultured with a peptide pool, taken before COVID-19 vaccination. The receptors were sampled from a human donor who had a prior SARS-CoV-2 infection. Each CDR3 is given with its conserved first and last residue. D genes are given only for firm matches. Rows may omit the clone size; those that give it use once, few, many or a size class.

J: TRBJ2-1
D: NA
size: NA
V: TRBV5-6
DNA: TGTGCCAGCAGCTTTGATCCGTCCTACAATGAGCAGTTCTTC
CDR3: CASSFDPSYNEQFF

J: TRBJ1-1
D: NA
size: NA
V: TRBV6-1
DNA: TGTGCCAGCAGTGAATCACAGCACAGGAGACAAGCTTTCTTT
CDR3: CASSESQHRRQAFF

J: TRBJ2-3
D: NA
size: NA
V: TRBV30
DNA: TGTGCCTGCCATCCTCCCTGGTTGTCAGATACGCAGTATTTT
CDR3: CACHPPWLSDTQYF

J: TRBJ2-3
D: TRBD2
size: NA
V: TRBV4-3
DNA: TGCGCCAGCAGCCAAAAGGCCCTGCGGGAGGGCTTTGCGCAAGATACGCAGTATTTT
CDR3: CASSQKALREGFAQDTQYF

J: TRBJ1-3
D: NA
size: once
V: TRBV27
DNA: TGTGCCAGCAGTTCGGGGTCTTCTGGAAACACCATATATTTT
CDR3: CASSSGSSGNTIYF

J: TRBJ2-7
D: TRBD2
size: NA
V: TRBV6-5
DNA: TGTGCCAGCAGGAGAGCGGGAGTAGCTTACGAGCAGTACTTC
CDR3: CASRRAGVAYEQYF

J: TRBJ1-6
D: TRBD1
size: NA
V: TRBV5-4
DNA: TGTGCCAGCAGCTTGGTGGGACAGGGGTTTGGGTCACCCCTCCACTTT
CDR3: CASSLVGQGFGSPLHF

J: TRBJ2-3
D: TRBD2
size: NA
V: TRBV6-8
DNA: TGTGCCAGCAGTTTCCACATGCGACTAGCGGGGGATTTCACAGATACGCAGTATTTT
CDR3: CASSFHMRLAGDFTDTQYF

J: TRBJ2-1
D: TRBD2
size: NA
V: TRBV5-6
DNA: TGTGCCAGCAGCAAAACTAGCGGGACATGGGATGAGCAGTTCTTC
CDR3: CASSKTSGTWDEQFF

J: TRBJ1-1
D: NA
size: NA
V: TRBV11-2
DNA: TGTGCCAGCAGCTTAACGGGCGGACGTGGGGCTTTCTTT
CDR3: CASSLTGGRGAFF

J: TRBJ2-7
D: NA
size: few
V: TRBV28
DNA: TGTGCCAGCAGTTCCGGGTGGCGCAAGACCTACGAGCAGTACTTC
CDR3: CASSSGWRKTYEQYF

J: TRBJ2-5
D: NA
size: NA
V: TRBV29-1
DNA: TGCAGCGTGCGGTGGAGGGGGCACCAAGAGACCCAGTACTTC
CDR3: CSVRWRGHQETQYF

J: TRBJ1-5
D: NA
size: NA
V: TRBV12-3/TRBV12-4
DNA: TGTGCCAGCAGTTTAGGTCGGGCCCAGCATTTT
CDR3: CASSLGRAQHF

J: TRBJ2-7
D: NA
size: NA
V: TRBV6-4
DNA: TGTGCCAGCAGTGAGTCCCCTCGAGGGTTTATAGATTACGAGCAGTACTTC
CDR3: CASSESPRGFIDYEQYF

J: TRBJ2-5
D: TRBD1
size: NA
V: TRBV5-1
DNA: TGCGCCAGCAGCAGGGGACAGGGGCTGACTCAAGAGACCCAGTACTTC
CDR3: CASSRGQGLTQETQYF

J: TRBJ2-1
D: TRBD2
size: NA
V: TRBV7-2
DNA: TGTGCCAGCAGAGACCGGGACTATCCGTTCTTC
CDR3: CASRDRDYPFF

J: TRBJ2-7
D: TRBD2
size: NA
V: TRBV7-2
DNA: TGTGCCAGCAGCTTAGCCCTCGGAGCGGGGGAGGACGAGCAGTACTTC
CDR3: CASSLALGAGEDEQYF

J: TRBJ2-1
D: NA
size: NA
V: TRBV5-6
DNA: TGTGCCAGCAGCCCTACAGGGATCGGGAGCCCCCCCAATGAGCAGTTCTTC
CDR3: CASSPTGIGSPPNEQFF

J: TRBJ2-5
D: TRBD2
size: NA
V: TRBV18
DNA: TGTGCCAGCTCACCAACGGGGGGGGGCAGTTTCGGAGAGACCCAGTACTTC
CDR3: CASSPTGGGSFGETQYF

J: TRBJ1-6
D: NA
size: NA
V: TRBV6-1
DNA: TGTGCCAGCAGTGAAATGGGAAATTCACCCCTCCACTTT
CDR3: CASSEMGNSPLHF

J: TRBJ2-7
D: NA
size: few
V: TRBV2
DNA: TGTGCCAGCAGTGAGGAAGGGACCTCCAAGCAGTACTTC
CDR3: CASSEEGTSKQYF

J: TRBJ1-1
D: NA
size: NA
V: TRBV2
DNA: TGTGCCAGCAGTGAAAGGTGGTTCAATAGGGACACTGAAGCTTTCTTT
CDR3: CASSERWFNRDTEAFF

J: TRBJ2-7
D: NA
size: NA
V: TRBV21-1
DNA: TGTGCCAGTTTAATACCGGGACACCAGACACCCTACGAGCAGTACTTC
CDR3: CASLIPGHQTPYEQYF

J: TRBJ2-2
D: TRBD1
size: NA
V: TRBV19
DNA: TGTGCCAGCCAGGGACAGGGGAACACCGGGGAGCTGTTTTTT
CDR3: CASQGQGNTGELFF

J: TRBJ2-3
D: NA
size: NA
V: TRBV18
DNA: TGTGCCAGCTCACCATCGCAGCCATCCTCTAGCACAGATACGCAGTATTTT
CDR3: CASSPSQPSSSTDTQYF

J: TRBJ1-2
D: TRBD1
size: medium-sized
V: TRBV10-3
DNA: TGTGCCATCAGACCAGGGGGCGCGGGCTATGGCTACACCTTC
CDR3: CAIRPGGAGYGYTF

J: TRBJ1-4
D: NA
size: few
V: TRBV18
DNA: TGTGCCAGCTCACCCCTCGGGGGGGGCGTCGAAAAACTGTTTTTT
CDR3: CASSPLGGGVEKLFF

J: TRBJ2-2
D: TRBD1
size: NA
V: TRBV7-3
DNA: TGTGCCTACCGGGACAGGGATTTGAGGGCCGGGGAGCTGTTTTTT
CDR3: CAYRDRDLRAGELFF

J: TRBJ2-2
D: NA
size: NA
V: TRBV7-2
DNA: TGTGCCAGCAGCGAAATAGGGGGGATTGGATCCGGCGGGGAGCTGTTTTTT
CDR3: CASSEIGGIGSGGELFF

J: TRBJ2-3
D: TRBD1
size: NA
V: TRBV3-1/TRBV3-2
DNA: TGTGCCAGCAGCCATGCCAGGGGGCTGGACACAGATACGCAGTATTTT
CDR3: CASSHARGLDTDTQYF

J: TRBJ1-1
D: NA
size: NA
V: TRBV7-6
DNA: TGTGCCAGCAGTCGAGACAGTCTGAACACTGAAGCTTTCTTT
CDR3: CASSRDSLNTEAFF

J: TRBJ2-7
D: TRBD1
size: NA
V: TRBV9
DNA: TGTGCCAGCAGCGCAGGGACAGGGTGGACCTACGAGCAGTACTTC
CDR3: CASSAGTGWTYEQYF

J: TRBJ1-2
D: NA
size: NA
V: TRBV7-9
DNA: TGTGCCAGCAGCTTAGACCAGGGCAACTATGGCTACACCTTC
CDR3: CASSLDQGNYGYTF

J: TRBJ2-5
D: TRBD1
size: few
V: TRBV5-1
DNA: TGCGCCAGCAGCCCGGGGACAGGGGGCTACCAAGAGACCCAGTACTTC
CDR3: CASSPGTGGYQETQYF

J: TRBJ1-1
D: NA
size: NA
V: TRBV2
DNA: TGTGCCAGCCGGGCCAGGGGTGAAGCTTTCTTT
CDR3: CASRARGEAFF

J: TRBJ2-7
D: NA
size: NA
V: TRBV11-2
DNA: TGTGCCAGCAGCTTAGCGGTCTACACCTACGAGCAGTACTTC
CDR3: CASSLAVYTYEQYF

J: TRBJ2-2
D: NA
size: NA
V: TRBV5-4
DNA: TGTGCCAGCAGCTTGTCAAGTGTTTTCACCGGGGAGCTGTTTTTT
CDR3: CASSLSSVFTGELFF

J: TRBJ2-7
D: TRBD1
size: NA
V: TRBV12-5
DNA: TGTGCTAGTGGGGTCGGGGACAGGGACCACGAGCAGTACTTC
CDR3: CASGVGDRDHEQYF

J: TRBJ2-5
D: TRBD2
size: NA
V: TRBV10-3
DNA: TGTGCCATCAGCTCCACTAGCGGCCCACCATTCGGGACCCAGTACTTC
CDR3: CAISSTSGPPFGTQYF

J: TRBJ1-2
D: NA
size: few
V: TRBV29-1
DNA: TGCCTTACGGGGGACGATAACTATGGCTACACCTTC
CDR3: CLTGDDNYGYTF

J: TRBJ1-5
D: NA
size: few
V: TRBV4-1
DNA: TGCGCCAGCGTACTGGGACCAGGCCAGCCCCAGCATTTT
CDR3: CASVLGPGQPQHF

J: TRBJ2-5
D: NA
size: NA
V: TRBV2
DNA: TGTGCCAGCCGGGCGGGGGAGACCCAGTACTTC
CDR3: CASRAGETQYF

J: TRBJ2-7
D: NA
size: NA
V: TRBV6-2/TRBV6-3
DNA: TGTGCCAGCAGTTACGAGGTTCGTAGGCAGAACGTACCCTACGAGCAGTACTTC
CDR3: CASSYEVRRQNVPYEQYF

J: TRBJ2-7
D: NA
size: NA
V: TRBV6-5
DNA: TGTGCCAGCAGTTACTCAGATGGGTACGAGCAGTACTTC
CDR3: CASSYSDGYEQYF

J: TRBJ2-4
D: TRBD1
size: NA
V: TRBV7-2
DNA: TGTGCCAGCAGCTTGACAGGGACGGAAAACATTCAGTACTTC
CDR3: CASSLTGTENIQYF

J: TRBJ1-4
D: NA
size: NA
V: TRBV18
DNA: TGTGCCAGCTCACCAAGTAGGGCGGAAGGGGAAAAACTGTTTTTT
CDR3: CASSPSRAEGEKLFF